Following are 14 T cell receptor beta chains from one sample sequenced in a study of T cell clonality in common variable immunodeficiency. The table came from immunoSEQ multiplex PCR; TCRdb's copy has only in-frame clones and leaves some out. This sample comprises about 14,000 clones, none seen once only. These receptors have no identified antigens. The study, taken as a whole, reports: Common variable immunodeficiency TCR beta sequences reportedly had fewer deletions and N-nucleotide insertions.

The sample was peripheral blood mononuclear cells. The origin of the receptors is a human donor with common variable immunodeficiency.

This clone occurred a few times. From the germline J gene comes the end of the CDR3, since the read stops 3 residues before it. The chain carries TRBV7-9 and TRBJ2-1, with D possibly matching TRBD1 (6 bases). Germline V gene sequence: CDR1 SEHNR, CDR2 FQNEAQ (reference sequence). The CDR3 is 14 residues long. V was cut by 1 base and J by 5 bases, with 9 bases left in between. The CDR3 here is CASSLVWGHNEQFF. The CDR3 bases that were read are TGTGCCAGCAGCTTAGTGTGGGGGCACAATGAG. Filled out from reference TRBV7-9 and TRBJ2-1, the complete variable domain reads DTGVSQNPRHKITKRGQNVTFRCDPISEHNRLYWYRQTLGQGPEFLTYFQNEAQLEKSRLLSDRFSAERPKGSFSTLEIQRTEQGDSAMYLCASSLVWGHNEQFFGPGTRLTVL.

This clone was seen a handful of times. The sequenced fragment ends 3 residues before the CDR3 boundary, so the rest is inferred from the germline J gene. The chain combines TRBV19 with TRBJ2-7; TRBD2 aligns across 12 bases. The CDR3 has 13 amino acids. Germline CDR1 reads LNHDA; CDR2 reads SQIVND (reference sequence). Losses at the gene ends were 8 bases for V and 5 bases for J; bases not matched to a gene: 4. The covered CDR3 bases are TGTGCCAGTCGACTAGCGGGGGCCGACGAG. Amino acid sequence: CASRLAGADE. The full CDR3 protein is CASRLAGADEQYF.

This clone was recorded a few times. The sequence runs out 3 residues before the end of the CDR3; the remainder is reconstructed from the germline J gene. This rearrangement joins TRBV7-9 to TRBJ2-2, with 8 nucleotides matching TRBD2. V was clipped by 5 bases and J by 4 bases; unmatched bases: 6. Germline V CDR1 and CDR2: SEHNR, FQNEAQ (reference sequence). CDR3 size: 15 residues. The CDR3 bases that were read are TGTGCCAGCAGCCTCGGACTAGCCCTCACCGGGGAG. Protein: CASSLGLALTGE. The whole CDR3 region reads CASSLGLALTGELFF.

In its sample, this clone was seen a few times. The observed sequence ends 3 residues before the CDR3 terminus, with the missing tail filled in from the germline J gene. The chain links TRBV18 to TRBJ2-5; D gene uncertain. Germline V CDR1 and CDR2: KGHSH, LQKENI. The CDR3 has 14 residues. V was trimmed by 3 bases and J by 3 bases, leaving 11 bases between them. CDR3 residues: CASSPPHPEETQYF. The part of the CDR3 DNA that was read is TGTGCCAGCTCACCTCCCCATCCGGAAGAGACC.

This clone has just a few counts. The read halts 3 residues ahead of the CDR3 end, with the missing end drawn from the germline J gene. The V call is TRBV19, the J call TRBJ2-5, with TRBD1 identical over 7 bases. Germline V gene data show CDR1 as LNHDA and CDR2 as SQIVND (reference sequence). This CDR3 comprises 14 residues. V gave up 3 bases and J gave up 3 bases; unmatched junction bases: 4. The covered CDR3 bases are TGTGCCAGTAGTATTCGACAGGGAAAAGAGACC. This translates into CASSIRQGKET. The complete CDR3 reads CASSIRQGKETQYF.

Note on this clone: The CDR3 is cut off 3 residues early in the read; its end comes from the germline J gene. The chain carries TRBV7-2 and TRBJ1-3, with D perhaps TRBD1 (5 bases). The CDR3 covers 15 residues. The germline V gene encodes CDR1 SGHTA and CDR2 FQGNSA. V was clipped by 3 bases and J by 0 bases, with 9 bases between them. The covered CDR3 bases are TGTGCCAGCAGCTTGGGGGGTCTCTCTGGAAACACC. Translation gives CASSLGGLSGNT. The full CDR3 reads CASSLGGLSGNTIYF.

Details on this clone: The CDR3 extends 3 residues past the end of the read, so its final part is completed from the germline J gene. The chain is built from TRBV7-3 and TRBJ1-1, with a weak D call TRBD1 (5 bases). This CDR3 spans 13 amino acids. The ends were cut back, 3 bases at V and 0 bases at J, with 5 bases in the middle. Germline V gives CDR1 SGHTA, CDR2 FQGTGA. The DNA read from the CDR3 is TGTGCCAGCAGCTTGACAGTGAACACTGAA. It yields the protein CASSLTVNTE. The entire CDR3 sequence reads CASSLTVNTEAFF.

This clone was observed a handful of times. The sequenced part of the CDR3 DNA is TGTGCCAGCTCACCAGAGACTAGCGGGGGG. Protein sequence: CASSPETSGG. The full CDR3 protein is CASSPETSGGIYF. The chain combines TRBV18 with TRBJ1-3; possibly TRBD1 for D (5 bases). The read finishes 3 residues shy of the CDR3 end, and the germline J gene is used to complete it. The CDR3 extends over 13 amino acids. Germline CDR1 and CDR2: KGHSH and LQKENI.

Note on this clone: From the germline J gene comes the end of the CDR3, since the read stops 3 residues before it. The rearrangement joins TRBV6-7 to TRBJ2-7; possible D gene TRBD2, 5 bases. TRBV6-7 is sorted into the ORF group, with uncertain function. This CDR3 is built from 13 residues. V was trimmed by 2 bases and J by 1 base, leaving 6 bases between them. The CDR3 spells CASSYTSSYEQYF. CDR3 DNA (partial): TGTGCCAGCAGTTACACTAGTTCCTACGAG.

Notes on this clone: The read is 3 residues too short to cover the CDR3 end, so that end is filled in from the germline J gene. This chain links TRBV19 with TRBJ1-5, with D unclear. Trimming removed 7 bases at V and 1 base at J, with 8 bases between. There are 13 residues in the CDR3. Germline V CDR1 and CDR2: LNHDA, SQIVND (reference sequence). The CDR3 is CASKLGSNQPQHF. The DNA read from the CDR3 is TGTGCCAGTAAGTTAGGGAGCAATCAGCCC.

About this clone itself: The CDR3 goes on 3 residues after the read ends, and that part is filled in from the germline J gene. The chain links TRBV7-2 to TRBJ2-2; 8 bases are shared with TRBD1. The germline CDR1 and CDR2 sequences are SGHTA and FQGNSA. CDR3 length equals 15 residues. Losses at the gene ends were 5 bases for V and 5 bases for J; bases not matched to a gene: 7. CDR3 DNA, as far as it was read: TGTGCCAGCAGCACAAGGGGACAGGCTACCGGGGAG. Translated, it gives CASSTRGQATGE. The full-length CDR3 reads as CASSTRGQATGELFF.

In its sample, this clone was seen a few times. The CDR3 end lies 3 residues beyond the end of the read and is filled in from the germline J gene. The V gene is TRBV6-1, the J gene TRBJ2-7; D may be TRBD1 (5 bases). Germline V gene data show CDR1 as MNHNS and CDR2 as SASEGT. Between the trimmed V and J ends, which lost 2 bases and 5 bases, there was a span of 10 bases. The CDR3 is 13 residues long. This chain's CDR3 is CASSEFRVHEQYF. The CDR3 DNA, read in part, is TGTGCCAGCAGTGAATTCAGGGTTCACGAG.

As to this clone: The read ends 3 residues before the CDR3 terminus; that terminus is restored from the germline J gene. The chain is built from TRBV5-1 and TRBJ2-7; TRBD2 matches at 12 bases. J lost 4 bases, V lost 4 bases, and 6 bases had no gene match. The CDR3 spans 15 residues. Germline V gives CDR1 SGHRS, CDR2 YFSETQ. The CDR3 loop reads CASSLTSGGPYEQYF. The DNA read from the CDR3 is TGCGCCAGCAGCCTGACTAGCGGGGGACCTTACGAG.

Regarding this clone: From the germline J gene comes the end of the CDR3, since the read stops 3 residues before it. The chain has TRBV19 and TRBJ2-5; D gene ambiguous. The CDR3 is 15 residues long. V dropped 5 bases and J dropped 3 bases, with 16 bases sitting between them. Germline loops: CDR1 LNHDA, CDR2 SQIVND (reference sequence). The CDR3 bases that were read are TGTGCCAGTAGTCGCTCCGGTCGTATGGAAGAGACC. Protein sequence: CASSRSGRMEET. The full CDR3 protein reads CASSRSGRMEETQYF.